These 12 T cell receptor beta chains were sequenced from one sample in a study of type 1 regulatory T cells. TCRdb reanalysed the reads using MiXCR and keeps one entry per CDR3 protein. The sample includes more than 20,000 distinct CDR3 sequences, just under 75% seen only once; the top ten take over 12%. The antigens of these receptors remain unknown. The specimen was cultured T cells, either the whole culture or a sorted T cell fraction (not recorded which). Subset denoted: Tr1-enriched cell product generated in vitro against host alloantigens. The origin of the receptors is a human donor in good health.

This clonotype has only a few counts. V gene TRBV20-1 combines with J gene TRBJ2-3, with 7 bases that match TRBD1. Losses at the gene ends were 3 bases for V and 4 bases for J; bases not matched to a gene: 10. Per germline, CDR1 DFQATT and CDR2 SNEGSKA (reference sequence). CDR3 length: 15 residues. The CDR3 nucleotides read TGCAGTGCTAGTACTAACACAGGGGCCTCAGATACGCAGTATTTT. Protein sequence: CSASTNTGASDTQYF.

The chain links TRBV11-3 to TRBJ1-2, with a weak D call TRBD1 (6 bases). V lost 5 bases and J lost 7, with 11 bases in between. The CDR3 sequence is 12 residues long. CDR1 is SGHNT, CDR2 YENEEA, per germline. CDR3 bases: TGTGCCAGCAGCGTCGGGACAATTGGCTACACCTTC. It translates to CASSVGTIGYTF.

The chain uses TRBV5-1 and TRBJ1-4; unclear D gene. Trimming stripped 2 bases from V and 5 bases from J, with 13 bases between. Germline V lookup: CDR1 SGHRS, CDR2 YFSETQ. CDR3 length: 15 residues. The CDR3 DNA reads as TGCGCCAGCAGCTTTGTTGGCAGTTTGAATGAAAAACTGTTTTTT. It specifies CASSFVGSLNEKLFF. Complete variable domain (other parts from reference TRBV5-1 and TRBJ1-4): KAGVTQTPRYLIKTRGQQVTLSCSPISGHRSVSWYQQTPGQGLQFLFEYFSETQRNKGNFPGRFSGRQFSNSRSEMNVSTLELGDSALYLCASSFVGSLNEKLFFGSGTQLSVL.

The rearrangement joins TRBV18 to TRBJ1-2; 7 bases match TRBD1. Germline V gives CDR1 KGHSH, CDR2 LQKENI. The CDR3 runs 15 residues. V lost 2 bases, J lost 3 bases, and 6 bases stayed unmatched. CDR3 sequence (DNA): TGTGCCAGCTCACCAGTGACAGGGACCTACTATGGCTACACCTTC. Residues: CASSPVTGTYYGYTF.

CDR3 loop: CASSLQRGNQPQHF. CDR3 nucleotide sequence: TGTGCCAGCAGTTTGCAGAGGGGCAATCAGCCCCAGCATTTT. The chain uses TRBV12-3 or TRBV12-4 and TRBJ1-5; no reliable D call. The CDR3 is made up of 14 amino acids. V was pared by 3 bases and J by 2 bases, with 8 bases between.

The rearrangement links TRBV5-1 to TRBJ2-6, with a possible D match to TRBD1 (5 bases). V gave up 0 bases and J gave up 0 bases, with 16 bases separating them. Germline loops: CDR1 SGHRS, CDR2 YFSETQ. This CDR3 is 19 amino acids long. The DNA of the CDR3 is TGCGCCAGCAGCTTGGAGGGGTTCGACAGCCTCTCTGGGGCCAACGTCCTGACTTTC. This gives the protein CASSLEGFDSLSGANVLTF.

The chain joins TRBV29-1 to TRBJ1-2; possibly TRBD1 for D (5 bases). The CDR3 is made up of 15 amino acids. In germline, CDR1 is SQVTM, CDR2 ANQGSEA. V was trimmed by 7 bases and J by 3 bases, leaving 21 bases between them. The CDR3 sequence: CSAPLPGTTDYGYTF. As DNA, the CDR3 is TGCAGCGCCCCCCTCCCGGGGACCACGGACTATGGCTACACCTTC.

V is TRBV2 and J is TRBJ2-5; no definite D call. Germline CDR1 and CDR2: SNHLY and FYNNEI. The CDR3 sequence is 15 residues long. V was trimmed by 7 bases and J by 5 bases, leaving 20 bases between them. CDR3: CASTRNAPFGETQYF. DNA for the CDR3: TGTGCCAGCACTCGGAACGCCCCGTTCGGGGAGACCCAGTACTTC.

This clonotype showed up just a few times. V gene TRBV7-8 combines with J gene TRBJ1-5, with unresolved D. Germline CDR1 and CDR2: SGHVS and FQNEAQ. The CDR3 is 14 residues long. V gave up 5 bases and J gave up 7 bases, with 15 bases separating them. CDR3 loop: CASSLRHEVQPQHF. The CDR3 DNA sequence: TGTGCCAGCAGCCTACGACACGAGGTCCAGCCCCAGCATTTT.

CDR3 nucleotide sequence: TGTGCCAGCAGCCAAAGTCGGGGCGGGGAGCTGTTTTTT. Translating gives CASSQSRGGELFF. The chain joins TRBV3-1 to TRBJ2-2; the D gene is possibly TRBD2 (5 bases). Trimming left V 2 bases short and J 7 bases short, with 8 bases between. Germline V CDR1 and CDR2: LGHDT, YNNKEL (reference sequence). The CDR3 is made up of 13 amino acids.

This clonotype appeared a single time. V and J are TRBV20-1 and TRBJ2-5; 7 positions agree with TRBD1. Germline V gives CDR1 DFQATT, CDR2 SNEGSKA (reference sequence). The CDR3 extends over 15 amino acids. The junction had 7 bases not matched to a gene; V was cut back by 0 bases and J by 3 bases. For the CDR3, the DNA is TGCAGTGCTAGAGATCTCAGACAGGGAGAAGAGACCCAGTACTTC. It yields the protein CSARDLRQGEETQYF.

V and J are TRBV5-1 and TRBJ1-2; TRBD1 matches 7 bases. CDR1 is SGHRS and CDR2 is YFSETQ in the germline V gene. CDR3 length: 14 residues. The ends lost 3 bases at V and 2 bases at J; junction bases unmatched: 4. CDR3 loop: CASSWETGNYGYTF. DNA of the CDR3: TGCGCCAGCAGCTGGGAGACAGGGAACTATGGCTACACCTTC.